Following are 10 T cell receptor beta chains from one sample sequenced in a study of vaccination effects on CD4 cells after COVID-19. For these TCRs, the target antigens are not known. Culturing for more than 9 days preceded CD4+ T cell isolation. Profiled with immunoSEQ multiplex PCR; TCRdb holds only in-frame clones, not every one. The sample has around 70,000 clones, roughly three quarters seen once. The specimen comprised CD4+ T cells from PBMCs cultured without peptide, sampled before COVID-19 vaccination. These receptors all stem from a human donor who received a COVID-19 vaccine.

The genes are TRBV9 and TRBJ2-2; the match to TRBD2 covers 9 bases. CDR1 and CDR2 (germline): SGDLS, YYNGEE. The V segment lost 4 bases and the J segment 0 bases; nucleotides outside the gene matches: 13. This CDR3 comprises 19 residues. The DNA for the CDR3 is TGTGCCAGCAGCCGTTTGGGGGCGGGGGGGGCACCGAACACCGGGGAGCTGTTTTTT. Translating gives CASSRLGAGGAPNTGELFF.

The chain is built from TRBV12-3 or TRBV12-4 and TRBJ2-5, with D maybe TRBD2 (6 bases). The CDR3 has 13 residues. The V end was cut by 3 bases, the J end by 5 bases, with 10 bases between. CDR3 residues: CASSFGGGETQYF. The CDR3 DNA reads as TGTGCCAGCAGTTTTGGTGGGGGGGAGACCCAGTACTTC.

In this sample, this clone turned up once. The V and J genes are TRBV28 and TRBJ2-3; 9 nucleotides align to TRBD1. Germline V gives CDR1 MDHEN, CDR2 SYDVKM. The CDR3 runs 16 residues. V lost 4 bases to trimming and J lost 1 base; unmatched junction nucleotides: 6. Here the CDR3 reads CASSSGQGRGTDTQYF. In DNA, the CDR3 is TGTGCCAGCAGTTCGGGACAGGGACGAGGCACAGATACGCAGTATTTT.

The rearrangement uses TRBV29-1 and TRBJ1-2, with D maybe TRBD1 (5 bases). V lost 1 base, J lost 6 bases, and 12 bases lay in between. This CDR3 has 13 residues. Germline-derived CDR1 and CDR2 are SQVTM and ANQGSEA. The CDR3: CSVEVYPRDGYTF. CDR3 DNA: TGCAGCGTTGAAGTGTACCCCAGGGATGGCTACACCTTC.

This clone was found a few times. The chain combines TRBV14 with TRBJ1-1, with unresolved D. Germline V gene data show CDR1 as SGHDN and CDR2 as FVKESK. The length of the CDR3 is 13 residues. Between the trimmed V and J ends, which lost 1 base and 3 bases, there was a span of 6 bases. The CDR3 DNA reads as TGTGCCAGCAGCCAAGGACTGGACACTGAAGCTTTCTTT. Translated: CASSQGLDTEAFF.

The gene calls are TRBV27 and TRBJ2-5; D is perhaps TRBD1 or TRBD2 (6 bases each). CDR1 and CDR2 (germline): MNHEY, SMNVEV (reference sequence). The CDR3 consists of 15 residues. V gave up 5 bases and J gave up 4 bases, with 17 bases separating them. CDR3 in amino acids: CASSRQAQAGETQYF. DNA of the CDR3: TGTGCCAGCAGTCGACAGGCACAAGCGGGAGAGACCCAGTACTTC.

The chain is built from TRBV18 and TRBJ2-7, with 7 bases identical to TRBD1. CDR3 length equals 14 residues. J lost 10 bases, V lost 6 bases, and 15 bases had no gene match. Looked up from germline, CDR1 is KGHSH and CDR2 is LQKENI. The CDR3 sequence: CASSRDSQSTTQYV. In nucleotides, the CDR3 is TGTGCCAGCTCCCGGGACAGTCAGTCTACGACACAGTACGTC.

This sequence joins TRBV7-9 and TRBJ2-5; D possibly uses TRBD1 or TRBD2 (6 bases each). The germline gives CDR1 SEHNR, CDR2 FQNEAQ (reference sequence). The CDR3 extends over 15 amino acids. V dropped 1 base and J dropped 1 base, with 10 bases sitting between them. The CDR3 protein is CASSLDGGLQETQYF. The DNA for the CDR3 is TGTGCCAGCAGCTTAGACGGGGGCCTCCAAGAGACCCAGTACTTC.

In its sample, this clone was seen a few times. This chain links TRBV9 with TRBJ2-2, with 7 positions matching TRBD2. The germline gives CDR1 SGDLS, CDR2 YYNGEE. CDR3 length: 16 residues. V dropped 1 base and J dropped 3; count of bases not matched to a gene: 6. This CDR3 is CASSVLPRGDTGELFF. CDR3 bases: TGTGCCAGCAGCGTACTTCCTCGGGGGGACACCGGGGAGCTGTTTTTT.

The V and J genes are TRBV19 and TRBJ2-5; TRBD1 or TRBD2 may be the D gene (5 bases each). This CDR3 spans 11 amino acids. In germline, CDR1 is LNHDA, CDR2 SQIVND (reference sequence). Trimming left V 6 bases short and J 5 bases short, with 7 bases between. The chain's CDR3 is CASSWGETQYF. The DNA for the CDR3 is TGTGCCAGTAGCTGGGGGGAGACCCAGTACTTC.